This record looks at one T cell receptor (beta chain) sequence and its context. Its matching antigen is unknown. Profiled with immunoSEQ multiplex PCR; TCRdb holds only in-frame clones, not every one. The data show tens of thousands of clones, with approximately 90% seen just once and 6.5% to 9% held by the top ten. The data were taken from a study of PD-1 blockade in classical Hodgkin lymphoma. Study outcomes and limitations: CD4+ TCR diversity, unlike CD8+, climbed significantly by C4D1. Newly diagnosed patients were reported to exhibit reduced baseline TCR diversity relative to healthy donors. The authors have not defined what causes the repertoire differences, possibly disease activity or prior therapy.

The germline V gene has CDR1 SGHRS and CDR2 YFSETQ. The CDR3 sequence is 15 residues long. V lost 4 bases and J lost 2; bases outside the gene matches: 5. This sample's time point: cycle 4 day 1 (C4D1), after 5 to 7 weeks of nivolumab. Each patient experienced a relapse that followed autologous stem cell transplantation, and brentuximab vedotin exposure varied. The sample here was peripheral blood mononuclear cells (PBMCs), taken before the fourth cycle of nivolumab. This TCR derives from a human donor with classical Hodgkin lymphoma. The chain employs TRBV5-1 and TRBJ2-3; TRBD1 aligns across 9 bases. The CDR3 nucleotides are TGCGCCAGCAGCGGACAGGGGAGTCCCACAGATACGCAGTATTTT. It codes for CASSGQGSPTDTQYF.